A single T cell receptor (beta chain) is shown here with its context. Enrolled through a virtual design, the participants were between about 18 and 100 years of age and came from around 25 US areas. The assay was immunoSEQ multiplex PCR, and TCRdb's table has in-frame clones only and misses some. The sample includes 55,000 to 70,000 clones, 70% to 90% seen only once; the top ten take 10%. This CDR3 comprises 16 residues. The V and J ends lost 6 bases and 7 bases, in that order; junction bases with no gene match: 17. The germline CDR1 and CDR2 sequences are MDHEN and SYDVKM. This record comes from a study of blood T cell repertoires in COVID-19. Across the whole study: From the United States, Italy and Spain came samples of acute and convalescent COVID-19.

Sequences were obtained from PBMCs or T cells enriched from blood (not recorded which). This sequence was found in a woman aged 40-49 years who had recovered from COVID-19. The rearrangement joins TRBV28 to TRBJ2-5; 7 nucleotides agree with TRBD1. CDR3 in amino acids: CASSRPGQRSPGTQYF. CDR3 bases: TGTGCCAGCAGCCGCCCGGGACAGAGAAGCCCGGGGACCCAGTACTTC. Looking up the rest from reference TRBV28 and TRBJ2-5 gives the full variable domain: DVKVTQSSRYLVKRTGEKVFLECVQDMDHENMFWYRQDPGLGLRLIYFSYDVKMKEKGDIPEGYSVSREKKERFSLILESASTNQTSMYLCASSRPGQRSPGTQYFGPGTRLLVL.